Below are 30 T cell receptor beta chains sequenced from a single sample in a study of Graves' ophthalmopathy and Graves' hyperthyroidism. The study amplified TCR beta CDR3 regions using RNA transcripts. First-round RT-PCR used HTBI primers; second-round multiplex PCR followed. Each CDR3 protein gets one entry after TCRdb re-called the multiplex PCR reads with MiXCR. This sample has some 520,000 distinct CDR3 sequences, with over 13% found just once. Sequencing used blood. The receptors were gathered from a woman in her twenties or thirties with Graves' ophthalmopathy.

This clonotype was seen ten or more times. CDR3 sequence: CASSAAGFIPYSNQPQHF. The CDR3 DNA is TGTGCCAGTTCCGCGGCGGGGTTTATACCTTATAGCAATCAGCCCCAGCATTTT. The chain links TRBV28 to TRBJ1-5; the D is unclear. Germline V lookup: CDR1 MDHEN, CDR2 SYDVKM. This CDR3 spans 18 amino acids. Trimming left V 9 bases short and J 0 bases short, with 24 bases between.

At least ten counts were recorded for this clonotype. V is TRBV4-1 and J is TRBJ2-5; 9 nucleotides align to TRBD1. This CDR3 contains 16 residues. Unmatched junction bases numbered 8, after V lost 2 bases and J lost 4 bases. Germline V lookup: CDR1 MGHRA, CDR2 YSYEKL. Written as DNA, the CDR3 is TGCGCCAGCAGCCAACTGGACAGGGGAGGGGGAGAGACCCAGTACTTC. Protein product: CASSQLDRGGGETQYF.

The V gene is TRBV6-1, the J gene TRBJ2-7, with D possibly matching TRBD1 (6 bases). CDR1 is MNHNS and CDR2 is SASEGT in the germline V gene. CDR3 size: 16 residues. Trimming took off 0 bases at V and 3 bases at J, with 15 bases between the two ends. The chain's CDR3 is CASSEAYGQPSYEQYF. Written as DNA, the CDR3 is TGTGCCAGCAGTGAAGCGTACGGACAGCCCAGCTACGAGCAGTACTTC.

This clonotype showed up many times. The chain combines TRBV30 with TRBJ1-3, with D unclear. Germline-derived CDR1 and CDR2 are GTSNPN and SVGIG (reference sequence). The length of the CDR3 is 12 residues. Trimming removed 5 bases at V and 4 bases at J, with 9 bases between. CDR3 loop: CAWDSGGNTIYF. The DNA for the CDR3 is TGTGCCTGGGACTCGGGGGGAAACACCATATATTTT. The variable domain in full, with the rest retrieved from reference TRBV30 and TRBJ1-3, is SQTIHQWPATLVQPVGSPLSLECTVEGTSNPNLYWYRQAAGRGLQLLFYSVGIGQISSEVPQNLSASRPQDRQFILSSKKLLLSDSGFYLCAWDSGGNTIYFGEGSWLTVV.

This clonotype has at least ten counts. J is TRBJ2-7 and V is TRBV11-2, with TRBD1 identical over 7 bases. The CDR3 totals 15 residues. Trimming took 2 bases from V and 2 from J; bases not matched to a gene: 6. Germline V gene lookup returns CDR1 SGHAT and CDR2 FQNNGV. CDR3: CASSLPGTAAYEQYF. DNA of the CDR3: TGTGCCAGCAGCTTACCGGGGACAGCTGCCTACGAGCAGTACTTC.

This clonotype came up many times. CDR3: CATSRFQGNYGYTF. The DNA of the CDR3 is TGTGCCACCAGCAGATTCCAGGGGAACTATGGCTACACCTTC. The rearrangement joins TRBV15 to TRBJ1-2, with D perhaps matching TRBD1 (6 bases). Trimming shortened V by 2 bases and J by 2 bases, and 9 bases separated the two germline ends. This CDR3 is built from 14 residues. Germline-derived CDR1 and CDR2 are LNHNV and YYDKDF (reference sequence).

This clonotype was counted only a few times. This sequence joins TRBV5-5 and TRBJ2-7, with 7 bases identical to TRBD2. Trimming took 1 base from V and 1 from J; bases not matched to a gene: 5. The CDR3 is 15 residues long. Germline-derived CDR1 and CDR2 are SGHKS and YYEKEE (reference sequence). The CDR3 sequence: CASSLYAGESYEQYF. The CDR3 DNA is TGTGCCAGCAGCTTGTACGCGGGAGAATCCTACGAGCAGTACTTC.

As to this clonotype: This clone may be a read error of a much larger clone one base away. The chain combines TRBV19 with TRBJ1-6; D perhaps matches TRBD1 (6 bases). Germline CDR1 reads LNHDA; CDR2 reads SQIVND (reference sequence). V was clipped by 5 bases and J by 7 bases, with 12 bases between them. CDR3 length equals 14 residues. CDR3 region: CASSSARGNSPLHF. For the CDR3, the DNA is TGTGCCAGTAGTTCGGCCAGGGGCAATTCACCCCTCCACTTT.

V is TRBV28 and J is TRBJ1-1; possible D gene TRBD1, 6 bases. This CDR3 is 14 amino acids long. Germline assignment: CDR1 MDHEN and CDR2 SYDVKM. Trimming removed 5 bases from V and 4 bases from J, with 14 bases in between. CDR3 sequence reads: CASSTPQGLTEAFF. The CDR3 coding sequence is TGTGCCAGCAGTACTCCACAGGGACTCACTGAAGCTTTCTTT.

This clonotype was observed a handful of times. The chain combines TRBV19 with TRBJ1-2; 8 bases align to TRBD1. With V trimmed by 7 bases and J by 4 bases, 8 bases remained unmatched. Germline V gene lookup returns CDR1 LNHDA and CDR2 SQIVND (reference sequence). The CDR3 consists of 14 residues. Written as DNA, the CDR3 is TGTGCCAGTACCAGGGGACAGGAGCTCTATGGCTACACCTTC. Its protein is CASTRGQELYGYTF.

This clonotype was counted at least ten times. This chain connects TRBV6-6 to TRBJ1-3; TRBD1 agrees at 7 bases. From germline, CDR1 is MNHNY and CDR2 SVGAGI (reference sequence). This CDR3 contains 18 residues. The J segment lost 0 bases and the V segment lost 8 bases, leaving 16 bases of the junction unmatched. The CDR3 sequence: CASYLGATGVGSGNTIYF. The CDR3 coding sequence is TGTGCCAGCTATTTGGGGGCCACAGGGGTTGGCTCTGGAAACACCATATATTTT.

This clonotype was detected many times. This chain uses TRBV27 with TRBJ2-7; 7 bases line up with TRBD2. The V segment lost 3 bases and the J segment 1 base; nucleotides outside the gene matches: 6. This CDR3 contains 15 residues. Germline assignment: CDR1 MNHEY and CDR2 SMNVEV (reference sequence). The DNA of the CDR3 is TGTGCCAGCAGTTTCTTGGTCGGGGGGTCCTACGAGCAGTACTTC. Translating it yields CASSFLVGGSYEQYF.

This clonotype was seen at least ten times. This rearrangement joins TRBV28 to TRBJ1-5, with D possibly being TRBD1 (5 bases). This CDR3 has 15 residues. Germline assignment: CDR1 MDHEN and CDR2 SYDVKM. Trimming pared 8 bases from V and 2 bases from J, leaving 16 bases between. The CDR3 nucleotides are TGTGCCAGCCGAAATCCGGGGGGTGGCAATCAGCCCCAGCATTTT. Its protein is CASRNPGGGNQPQHF.

The chain employs TRBV30 and TRBJ1-1; maybe TRBD1 (5 bases). V lost 5 bases and J lost 3, with 19 bases in between. Germline assignment: CDR1 GTSNPN and CDR2 SVGIG (reference sequence). The CDR3 runs to 15 residues. The CDR3 sequence is CAWGGGGFGDTEAFF. CDR3 coding DNA: TGTGCCTGGGGGGGTGGGGGTTTTGGGGACACTGAAGCTTTCTTT.

This clonotype was counted ten times or more. The genes are TRBV6-1 and TRBJ1-1; TRBD1 might be the D (5 bases). Between the trimmed V and J ends, which lost 5 bases and 11 bases, there was a span of 12 bases. Germline assignment: CDR1 MNHNS and CDR2 SASEGT. The CDR3 totals 11 residues. CDR3 nucleotides: TGTGCCAGCAGTACACAGGTTTGGGCTTTCTTT. Amino acid sequence: CASSTQVWAFF.

This clonotype occurred many times. The V call is TRBV6-2 or TRBV6-3, the J call TRBJ1-1; the D gene is possibly TRBD1 (5 bases). The length of the CDR3 is 13 residues. The germline gives CDR1 MNHEY, CDR2 SVGEGT. Trimming cost V 5 bases and J 2 bases, with 9 bases left between them. CDR3 sequence reads: CASSKTENTEAFF. In nucleotides, the CDR3 is TGTGCCAGCAGTAAGACAGAAAACACTGAAGCTTTCTTT.

Many counts were recorded for this clonotype. V and J are TRBV20-1 and TRBJ1-2; 7 nucleotides line up with TRBD1. Losses at the gene ends were 6 bases for V and 5 bases for J; bases not matched to a gene: 12. CDR3 size: 14 residues. In germline, CDR1 is DFQATT, CDR2 SNEGSKA (reference sequence). Written as DNA, the CDR3 is TGCAGTGCCGAACCTACAGGGGTGGTTTATGGCTACACCTTC. Its translation is CSAEPTGVVYGYTF.

The CDR3 region has the DNA TGTGCCTGGGGAAGACAGGGCAATCAGCCCCAGCATTTT. Its translation: CAWGRQGNQPQHF. J is TRBJ1-5 and V is TRBV30, with a weak D call TRBD1 (6 bases). The CDR3 extends over 13 amino acids. The V gene lost 5 bases and the J gene lost 2 bases, with 10 bases spanning the gap. CDR1 is GTSNPN, CDR2 SVGIG, per germline (reference sequence).

This clonotype has ten or more counts. This rearrangement joins TRBV6-1 to TRBJ1-2; D remains ambiguous. This CDR3 comprises 15 residues. Germline assignment: CDR1 MNHNS and CDR2 SASEGT. Trimming removed 4 bases from V and 0 bases from J, with 12 bases in between. CDR3 amino acids: CASSVDGRSNYGYTF. The CDR3 bases are TGTGCCAGCAGTGTAGACGGCAGATCTAACTATGGCTACACCTTC.

Worth noting for this clonotype: This may arise from a read error, as a much more abundant clone is one base away. The chain uses TRBV2 and TRBJ1-1; a weak D match, TRBD1 (6 bases). This CDR3 region has 14 residues. CDR1 SNHLY and CDR2 FYNNEI come from the germline V gene. The CDR3 DNA reads as TGTGCCAGCAGATACAGGGAGTGGGACACTGAAGCTTGCTTT. It encodes CASRYREWDTEACF. The entire variable domain, with the rest obtained from reference TRBV2 and TRBJ1-1, is as follows: EPEVTQTPSHQVTQMGQEVILRCVPISNHLYFYWYRQILGQKVEFLVSFYNNEISEKSEIFDDQFSVERPDGSNFTLKIRSTKLEDSAMYFCASRYREWDTEACFGQGTRLTVV.

This clonotype appeared many times. The CDR3 spells CATSRDYGGTAAGEQYF. CDR3 in DNA: TGTGCCACCAGCAGAGATTATGGTGGGACAGCGGCCGGCGAGCAGTACTTC. The chain couples TRBV15 to TRBJ2-7, with 7 bases lining up with TRBD1. The CDR3 consists of 17 residues. Trimming cost V 0 bases and J 6 bases; bases outside gene matches: 14. Germline V gene data show CDR1 as LNHNV and CDR2 as YYDKDF (reference sequence). The full variable domain, rest sourced from reference TRBV15 and TRBJ2-7, is DAMVIQNPRYQVTQFGKPVTLSCSQTLNHNVMYWYQQKSSQAPKLLFHYYDKDFNNEADTPDNFQSRRPNTSFCFLDIRSPGLGDTAMYLCATSRDYGGTAAGEQYFGPGTRLTVT.

This clonotype was observed many times. V gene TRBV10-1 combines with J gene TRBJ2-7; D remains unclear. Germline V gives CDR1 WNHNN, CDR2 SYGVQD (reference sequence). Trimming stripped 0 bases from V and 3 bases from J, with 12 bases between. The CDR3 has 15 amino acids. The CDR3 nucleotides read TGCGCCAGCAGTGAGTCGATAGGAAAAGGCTACGAGCAGTACTTC. Translating it yields CASSESIGKGYEQYF.

This clonotype was recorded many times. The gene calls are TRBV12-3 or TRBV12-4 and TRBJ1-2, with 8 bases that match TRBD1. The trim removed 2 bases at V and 7 bases at J, leaving 18 bases unmatched. CDR3 length: 18 amino acids. Here the CDR3 reads CASSLHRRQGAFGGGYTF. CDR3 nucleotides: TGTGCCAGCAGTTTACATCGGCGTCAGGGGGCCTTTGGAGGTGGCTACACCTTC.

This clonotype was recorded many times. The V and J genes are TRBV28 and TRBJ1-5, with D uncertain. CDR3 size: 14 residues. With 7 bases removed from V and 2 bases from J, the gap between germline ends came to 12 bases. Germline lookup yields CDR1 MDHEN and CDR2 SYDVKM. The CDR3, as DNA: TGTGCCAGCACCGCTGGACTCGGCAATCAGCCCCAGCATTTT. Amino acids: CASTAGLGNQPQHF.

As to this clonotype: The CDR3 ends on some other residue instead of the conserved phenylalanine or tryptophan, so this is likely a read error. The gene calls are TRBV4-1 and TRBJ1-6; D is uncertain. The CDR3 is 13 residues long. Trimming took off 0 bases at V and 8 bases at J, with 5 bases between the two ends. The germline gives CDR1 MGHRA, CDR2 YSYEKL. CDR3 in amino acids: CASSQDQDSPLHS. The CDR3, as DNA: TGCGCCAGCAGCCAAGATCAGGATTCACCCCTCCACTCT.

The rearrangement links TRBV4-1 to TRBJ1-5, with D perhaps TRBD1 (5 bases). Germline lookup yields CDR1 MGHRA and CDR2 YSYEKL. V was pared by 4 bases and J by 5 bases, with 12 bases between. The CDR3 has 14 residues. The CDR3: CASSLGRVDQPQHF. In DNA, the CDR3 is TGCGCCAGCAGCCTGGGCAGGGTGGATCAGCCCCAGCATTTT.

The chain employs TRBV27 and TRBJ1-1, with TRBD1 matching 8 bases. There are 14 residues in the CDR3. Per the germline V gene, CDR1 is MNHEY and CDR2 is SMNVEV (reference sequence). The V and J ends lost 5 bases and 6 bases, in that order; junction bases with no gene match: 8. CDR3 amino acids: CASSARQGMAEAFF. The CDR3 DNA sequence: TGTGCCAGCAGTGCCCGACAGGGGATGGCTGAAGCTTTCTTT.

In its sample, this clonotype was seen many times. The chain couples TRBV2 to TRBJ2-5, with 11 nucleotides matching TRBD2. J was trimmed by 5 bases and V by 6 bases; bases with no gene match: 8. The germline V gene encodes CDR1 SNHLY and CDR2 FYNNEI. This CDR3 has 15 amino acids. The CDR3 loop is CASRTTSGGYETQYF. The CDR3 nucleotides read TGTGCCAGCAGAACCACTAGCGGGGGTTACGAGACCCAGTACTTC.

This clonotype has at least ten counts. This chain connects TRBV6-2 or TRBV6-3 to TRBJ1-1; D ambiguous. Germline loops: CDR1 MNHEY, CDR2 SVGEGT. Trimming stripped 5 bases from V and 4 bases from J, with 14 bases between. The CDR3 runs to 14 residues. CDR3 loop: CASSLTTETTEAFF. CDR3 DNA sequence: TGTGCCAGCAGTCTCACTACGGAGACCACTGAAGCTTTCTTT.

This clonotype was detected many times. The CDR3 nucleotides are TGTGCCAGCAGCCAAGGGGTAGATGGCTACACCTTC. This translates into CASSQGVDGYTF. The chain recombines TRBV7-9 with TRBJ1-2, with D perhaps matching TRBD1 (5 bases). The ends were cut back, 5 bases at V and 6 bases at J, with 10 bases in the middle. The CDR3 totals 12 residues. The germline CDR1 and CDR2 sequences are SEHNR and FQNEAQ (reference sequence).